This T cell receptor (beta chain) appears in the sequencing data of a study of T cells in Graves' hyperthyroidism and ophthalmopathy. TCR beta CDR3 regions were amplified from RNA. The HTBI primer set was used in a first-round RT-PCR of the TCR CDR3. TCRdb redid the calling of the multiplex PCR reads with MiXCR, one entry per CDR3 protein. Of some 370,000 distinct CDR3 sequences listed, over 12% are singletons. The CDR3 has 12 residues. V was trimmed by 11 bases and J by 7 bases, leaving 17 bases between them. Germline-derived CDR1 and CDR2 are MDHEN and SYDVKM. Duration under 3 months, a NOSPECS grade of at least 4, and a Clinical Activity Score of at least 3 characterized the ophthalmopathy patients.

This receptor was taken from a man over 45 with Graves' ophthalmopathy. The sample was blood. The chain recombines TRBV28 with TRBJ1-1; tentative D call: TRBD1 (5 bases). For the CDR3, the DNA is TGTGCCGTCGATCCAGGGCGTGGTGAAGCTTTCTTT. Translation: CAVDPGRGEAFF.